This is a list of T cell receptor beta chains from one sample in a study of blood T cell repertoires in COVID-19. Sequencing was performed with immunoSEQ multiplex PCR; in TCRdb, only in-frame clones are kept and a portion is missing. The sample lists fewer than 500,000 clones, about 85% occurring once. Sequencing was done on a sample of PBMCs or T cells enriched from blood (not recorded which). The origin of the receptors is a woman aged 18-35 years with acute COVID-19. Both conserved end residues are part of each CDR3. D genes are given only for firm matches.

>NA|TRBV4-1
CASSEGLTYEQYF
>TRBD2|TRBV19
CASSIVRGLVPGELFF
>TRBD1|TRBV3-1/TRBV3-2
CASSPISGGHEAFF
>TRBD2|TRBV5-1
CASSLRTSGRDSEQFF
>TRBD1|TRBV6-5
CASRGTGVYQPQHF
>TRBD2|TRBV3-1/TRBV3-2
CASSQELAGIGELFF
>TRBD1|TRBV29-1
CSVAGRGNYGYTF
>TRBD1|TRBV18
CASSPWDSSNYGYTF
>TRBD1|TRBV5-1
CASSRDRGTEAFF
>TRBD1|TRBV11-2
CASTPWQGDYGYTF
>NA|TRBV28
CASSGWATGLNEQFF
>NA|TRBV5-1
CASSLAGTYEQYF
>TRBD2|TRBV6-4
CASSDTAGGHSGELFF
>TRBD1|TRBV7-9
CASSSRQGKLDTQYF
>NA|TRBV9
CASSVGAGREKLFF
>NA|TRBV5-6
CASSLSDYYGAFF
>NA|TRBV20-1
CSASVTGLNEKLFF
>NA|TRBV7-3
CASSLNAGRDSPLHF
>TRBD2|TRBV7-2
CASSLVRGTSGRNEQFF
>TRBD2|TRBV5-1
CASTRGGNTGELFF
>TRBD1|TRBV7-2
CASETGTGEETQYF
>TRBD2|TRBV6-2/TRBV6-3
CASSYPTSGSPYEQYF
>TRBD1|TRBV6-5
CASSYDDRALMHEQFF
>TRBD2|TRBV7-8
CASQLTLTSGKAKNIQYF
>TRBD2|TRBV28
CASIKGQASGSTDTQYF
>TRBD1|TRBV19
CASSAEQGVVYNEQFF
>NA|TRBV30
CAWSVPGTGELFF
>TRBD2|TRBV18
CASSPSSGGQETQYF
>NA|TRBV9
CASSVVRGRAKNIQYF
>NA|TRBV21-1
CASKGRQGTCEQYF
>NA|TRBV19
CASGAGGNQPQHF